A selection of T cell receptor beta chains follows, all from one sample in a study of blood T cell repertoires in COVID-19. Sequencing used immunoSEQ multiplex PCR; TCRdb keeps in-frame clones, though not all of them. The sample shows approximately 300,000 clones, around 90% of them seen only once. The material sequenced was PBMCs or T cells enriched from blood (not recorded which). The source is a man aged 60 to 69 who had recovered from COVID-19. CDR3s include the opening cysteine and the closing phenylalanine or tryptophan. A D gene is named only where the DNA matches it firmly. Size tells how often a clone was seen (once, few, many) or the class of an expanded clone, and some rows leave it out.

. TRBJ1-4 few TRBV18 CASAAGATNEKLFF TGTGCCAGCGCCGCAGGGGCAACTAATGAAAAACTGTTTTTT
. TRBJ2-7 . TRBV7-2 CASSLEGPPHRQYF TGTGCCAGCAGCTTAGAAGGCCCGCCACACAGGCAGTACTTC
. TRBJ1-1 . TRBV11-2 CASSLSPLRNTEAFF TGTGCCAGCAGCTTATCCCCCCTGCGGAACACTGAAGCTTTCTTT
TRBD1 TRBJ2-5 . TRBV27 CASSTSGTGVETQYF TGTGCCAGCAGTACCTCCGGGACAGGGGTAGAGACCCAGTACTTC
. TRBJ1-2 . TRBV11-2 CASSQRGGQADYGYTF TGTGCCAGCAGCCAGCGGGGGGGGCAGGCGGACTATGGCTACACCTTC
. TRBJ1-5 few TRBV28 CASNSGATASNQPQHF TGTGCCAGCAACTCAGGGGCGACAGCTAGCAATCAGCCCCAGCATTTT
. TRBJ1-2 once TRBV21-1 CASSKPHPGSDGYTF TGTGCCAGCAGCAAACCCCACCCGGGTTCAGATGGCTACACCTTC
. TRBJ1-6 . TRBV30 CAWKWGGVFSPLHF TGTGCCTGGAAGTGGGGGGGGGTTTTTTCACCCCTCCACTTT
. TRBJ1-1 . TRBV7-3 CASSLRGTTEAFF TGTGCCAGCAGCTTACGGGGGACGACTGAAGCTTTCTTT
TRBD1 TRBJ1-6 . TRBV7-2 CASSLGDRGRKHNSPLHF TGTGCCAGCAGCTTGGGTGACAGGGGTAGGAAGCATAATTCACCCCTCCACTTT
TRBD1 TRBJ1-2 . TRBV11-2 CASSLDRGSYGYTF TGTGCCAGCAGCTTAGACAGGGGGTCCTATGGCTACACCTTC
TRBD2 TRBJ2-1 . TRBV3-1/TRBV3-2 CASSPSLAGSYNEQFF TGTGCCAGCAGCCCATCCTTAGCGGGGTCCTACAATGAGCAGTTCTTC
. TRBJ2-7 once TRBV5-3 CARSLFVGGKNLYEQYF TGTGCCAGAAGCTTGTTTGTTGGAGGCAAAAACCTCTACGAGCAGTACTTC
TRBD2 TRBJ2-3 . TRBV18 CASSVSSGSSDTQYF TGTGCCAGCTCAGTCTCCAGCGGGAGTTCAGATACGCAGTATTTT
. TRBJ1-3 . TRBV18 CASSPMLDISGNTIYF TGTGCCAGCTCACCAATGTTGGACATCTCTGGAAACACCATATATTTT
TRBD2 TRBJ2-1 . TRBV2 CASSEFSGGANEQFF TGTGCCAGCAGTGAATTCAGCGGGGGGGCGAATGAGCAGTTCTTC
. TRBJ2-1 . TRBV21-1 CASSKRVPGLARYNEQFF TGTGCCAGCAGCAAACGGGTCCCCGGACTAGCTCGATACAATGAGCAGTTCTTC
TRBD2 TRBJ2-1 . TRBV5-1 CASSQTSGGSNEQFF TGCGCCAGCAGCCAGACTAGCGGGGGTTCCAATGAGCAGTTCTTC
. TRBJ1-4 . TRBV2 CASMGGFNEKLFF TGTGCCAGCATGGGGGGTTTTAATGAAAAACTGTTTTTT
TRBD1 TRBJ2-2 . TRBV6-5 CASGRQGFIGELFF TGTGCCAGCGGCCGACAGGGGTTCATCGGGGAGCTGTTTTTT
. TRBJ1-3 . TRBV9 CASSAYVDSGNTIYF TGTGCCAGCAGCGCCTACGTAGACTCTGGAAACACCATATATTTT
. TRBJ2-1 . TRBV5-1 CASSPLPGSSYNEQFF TGCGCCAGCAGCCCGCTTCCCGGGAGTTCCTACAATGAGCAGTTCTTC
TRBD2 TRBJ2-1 . TRBV9 CASSPRTSSGEQFF TGTGCCAGCAGCCCGAGGACTAGTAGCGGTGAGCAGTTCTTC
. TRBJ1-2 . TRBV18 CASSPGLGRGYGYTF TGTGCCAGCTCACCTGGATTGGGGCGAGGCTATGGCTACACCTTC